A selection of T cell receptor beta chains follows, all from one sample in a study of OX40 agonist ivuxolimab in advanced cancers. Clones were read by immunoSEQ multiplex PCR, and TCRdb kept only the in-frame ones, dropping some. Found here are 52,000 or so clones, around 85% of them singletons; the top ten hold 2.5% to 3%. Sequenced material: CD4+ or CD8+ T cells sorted from blood, taken in a trial of the OX40 agonist ivuxolimab. These receptors all come from an adult with an advanced solid tumor such as melanoma, head and neck, liver or kidney cancer. CDR3s include the opening cysteine and the closing phenylalanine or tryptophan. The D gene is left open where the match is weak. Not all rows give a size; the values are once, few, many and, for expanded clones, a class.

J | V | length | size | D | CDR3 | DNA
TRBJ2-1 | TRBV9 | 15 | - | TRBD2 | CASSESGNTYNEQFF | TGTGCCAGCAGCGAGAGCGGGAACACCTACAATGAGCAGTTCTTC
TRBJ1-2 | TRBV10-3 | 12 | - | - | CAISDRDGGYTF | TGTGCCATCAGTGACAGAGACGGGGGCTACACCTTC
TRBJ2-3 | TRBV7-8 | 16 | once | TRBD2 | CASSSYSGGSTDTQYF | TGTGCCAGCAGCTCTTATAGCGGGGGGTCCACAGATACGCAGTATTTT
TRBJ1-1 | TRBV14 | 13 | - | - | CASSTRGRVLAFF | TGTGCCAGCAGCACCCGGGGGCGAGTGCTCGCTTTCTTT
TRBJ2-7 | TRBV19 | 13 | - | - | CATGTVGQAEQYF | TGTGCCACCGGAACCGTAGGGCAGGCCGAGCAGTACTTC
TRBJ1-1 | TRBV9 | 13 | - | - | CASSVDDNTEAFF | TGTGCCAGCAGCGTAGACGATAACACTGAAGCTTTCTTT
TRBJ2-7 | TRBV27 | 16 | - | TRBD2 | CASSFSGTSGSSEQYF | TGTGCCAGCAGTTTTTCAGGGACTAGCGGCAGCAGCGAGCAGTACTTC
TRBJ2-7 | TRBV11-2 | 14 | - | - | CASSPQGFSYEQYF | TGTGCCAGCAGCCCCCAGGGATTCTCCTACGAGCAGTACTTC
TRBJ2-1 | TRBV5-1 | 15 | - | - | CASSLPLRSYNEQFF | TGCGCCAGCAGCTTACCGCTGAGATCCTACAATGAGCAGTTCTTC
TRBJ2-5 | TRBV5-4 | 13 | - | - | CASSLPGKETQYF | TGTGCCAGCAGCTTGCCAGGGAAAGAGACCCAGTACTTC
TRBJ2-1 | TRBV28 | 13 | few | TRBD1 | CATGTVAYNEQFF | TGTGCCACCGGGACAGTAGCCTACAATGAGCAGTTCTTC
TRBJ2-5 | TRBV4-1 | 16 | - | TRBD2 | CASSQWGGLAGETQYF | TGCGCCAGCAGCCAGTGGGGTGGGCTAGCGGGAGAGACCCAGTACTTC
TRBJ1-3 | TRBV27 | 16 | - | - | CASSFGHPTSGNTIYF | TGTGCCAGCAGTTTCGGGCACCCCACCTCTGGAAACACCATATATTTT
TRBJ2-2 | TRBV18 | 14 | - | - | CASSPRNGPGELFF | TGTGCCAGCTCACCTCGAAACGGGCCCGGGGAGCTGTTTTTT
TRBJ2-3 | TRBV18 | 14 | - | - | CASSPEGSTDTQYF | TGTGCCAGCTCACCGGAGGGGAGCACAGATACGCAGTATTTT
TRBJ2-5 | TRBV12-5 | 14 | - | TRBD1 | CASGLGGTDETQYF | TGTGCTAGTGGTTTGGGAGGGACAGACGAGACCCAGTACTTC
TRBJ2-1 | TRBV4-1 | 17 | once | TRBD2 | CASSPSPGTTYYNEQFF | TGCGCCAGCAGCCCCAGCCCCGGGACTACCTATTACAATGAGCAGTTCTTC
TRBJ1-1 | TRBV12-5 | 17 | - | - | CASGPNYDRDKNTEAFF | TGTGCTAGTGGTCCGAACTATGATCGGGACAAGAACACTGAAGCTTTCTTT
TRBJ2-1 | TRBV6-6 | 15 | - | TRBD2 | CASSYARTSGNEQFF | TGTGCCAGCAGTTATGCCCGGACTAGCGGCAATGAGCAGTTCTTC
TRBJ2-7 | TRBV7-3 | 11 | - | - | CASSSRYEQYF | TGTGCCAGCAGCTCGAGATACGAGCAGTACTTC
TRBJ2-3 | TRBV4-2 | 14 | once | - | CASSQDRATDTQYF | TGTGCCAGCAGCCAAGATAGGGCCACAGATACGCAGTATTTT
TRBJ2-3 | TRBV5-4 | 15 | - | TRBD1 | CASSPRDRYTDTQYF | TGTGCCAGCAGCCCCCGGGACAGGTACACAGATACGCAGTATTTT
TRBJ1-1 | TRBV7-6 | 15 | - | TRBD1 | CASSQFTGDYTEAFF | TGTGCCAGCAGCCAATTTACAGGGGACTACACTGAAGCTTTCTTT
TRBJ1-5 | TRBV4-3 | 15 | - | TRBD1 | CASSQPTGGGQPQHF | TGCGCCAGCAGCCAACCGACAGGGGGCGGTCAGCCCCAGCATTTT
TRBJ2-7 | TRBV29-1 | 16 | - | TRBD1 | CSAGDPQGGNRGEQYF | TGCAGCGCAGGAGATCCACAGGGTGGAAACAGGGGCGAGCAGTACTTC
TRBJ2-1 | TRBV28 | 15 | - | TRBD2 | CASSLSGGGYNEQFF | TGTGCCAGCAGTTTATCGGGGGGAGGTTACAATGAGCAGTTCTTC
TRBJ2-5 | TRBV2 | 12 | - | - | CASGARTETQYF | TGTGCCAGCGGGGCTAGAACGGAGACCCAGTACTTC
TRBJ2-3 | TRBV10-3 | 13 | - | - | CAISGEAEVTQYF | TGTGCCATCAGTGGAGAGGCGGAGGTTACGCAGTATTTT
TRBJ1-2 | TRBV5-5 | 17 | - | - | CASSVFDHPAGRDGYTF | TGTGCCAGCAGCGTTTTCGATCATCCGGCAGGCCGGGATGGCTACACCTTC
TRBJ2-7 | TRBV5-4 | 17 | few | TRBD2 | CASSLEGRSGGGYEQYF | TGTGCCAGCAGCTTGGAGGGGCGTAGCGGGGGTGGATACGAGCAGTACTTC
TRBJ2-3 | TRBV7-6 | 17 | once | TRBD2 | CASSPRLAGGPGDTQYF | TGTGCCAGCAGCCCGAGACTAGCGGGGGGGCCGGGAGATACGCAGTATTTT
TRBJ1-2 | TRBV13 | 14 | - | TRBD1 | CASSLARDRLRYTF | TGTGCCAGCAGCTTAGCCCGGGACAGGTTGCGCTACACCTTC
TRBJ2-7 | TRBV10-3 | 17 | - | TRBD2 | CAIRATLPAGDSYEQYF | TGTGCCATCAGAGCCACCCTACCAGCGGGGGACTCCTACGAGCAGTACTTC
TRBJ2-7 | TRBV6-4 | 12 | - | - | CARLWASREQYF | TGTGCCAGATTGTGGGCCTCCCGCGAGCAGTACTTC
TRBJ2-2 | TRBV11-2 | 15 | - | TRBD1 | CASSLAPQGAGELFF | TGTGCCAGCAGCTTAGCCCCACAGGGGGCCGGGGAGCTGTTTTTT
TRBJ1-1 | TRBV7-9 | 14 | - | TRBD1 | CASSLEGGGTEAFF | TGTGCCAGCAGCTTGGAAGGGGGCGGGACTGAAGCTTTCTTT
TRBJ2-2 | TRBV7-8 | 15 | - | - | CASSLVGGPPGELFF | TGTGCCAGCAGCTTGGTAGGGGGGCCCCCCGGGGAGCTGTTTTTT
TRBJ2-3 | TRBV29-1 | 12 | - | - | CSVDLGLDTQYF | TGCAGCGTTGATCTCGGACTAGATACGCAGTATTTT
TRBJ2-7 | TRBV5-1 | 15 | - | TRBD2 | CASSRLAGGTYEQYF | TGCGCCAGCAGCCGACTAGCGGGGGGAACATACGAGCAGTACTTC
TRBJ1-3 | TRBV4-1 | 13 | - | - | CASSQYRGNTIYF | TGCGCCAGCAGCCAGTACAGGGGAAACACCATATATTTT
TRBJ1-1 | TRBV27 | 15 | - | - | CASSLLGPVNTEAFF | TGTGCCAGCAGTTTACTGGGACCGGTGAACACTGAAGCTTTCTTT
TRBJ2-3 | TRBV9 | 14 | - | TRBD1 | CASSADRGTDTQYF | TGTGCCAGCAGCGCTGACAGGGGCACAGATACGCAGTATTTT
TRBJ2-7 | TRBV29-1 | 14 | - | - | CSVESDILQGAQYF | TGCAGCGTTGAAAGCGACATCTTGCAGGGCGCCCAGTACTTC